This T cell receptor (beta chain) was observed in a study of human T cells and chemical hapten exposure. Specified time point: patch test 2, 6 weeks after DPC sensitization. The treatment here: therapeutic diphenylcyclopropenone sensitization with weekly scalp DPC. There are a few counts of this clonotype. Its target is not known. CDR1 is SEHNR and CDR2 is FQNEAQ in the germline V gene (reference sequence). The CDR3 sequence is 11 residues long. V was pared by 3 bases and J by 7 bases, with 3 bases between. TCRdb independently ran MiXCR on the RACE reads; one entry per CDR3 protein. The sample lists tens of thousands of distinct CDR3 sequences; 10% were seen once. Points from the study as a whole: Because all patients had alopecia, their immune responses might differ from healthy ones.

The input for sequencing was whole blood, taken in connection with sensitization to the hapten diphenylcyclopropenone (DPC). This receptor was identified in a woman between 45 and 65 years old with alopecia areata. Some clones in this sample may be carry-over from other donors' samples. The chain uses TRBV7-9 and TRBJ2-2; D uncertain. CDR3 coding DNA: TGTGCCAGCAGCTTGATCGGGGAGCTGTTTTTT. Residues: CASSLIGELFF.